This T cell receptor beta chain was recorded in a study of cytomegalovirus exposure and HLA in healthy donors. The PCR used 60 Vbeta and 13 Jbeta primers. Clones were read by immunoSEQ multiplex PCR, and TCRdb kept only the in-frame ones, dropping some. The table records about 140,000 clones, around 73% of them present only once. This clone was recorded a few times. CDR3 length: 13 residues. CDR1 is MNHEY and CDR2 is SMNVEV in the germline V gene (reference sequence). Trimming removed 5 bases from V and 9 bases from J; junction bases left unmatched: 9. The material sequenced was PBMCs. The receptor's source is a female donor in good health and CMV-seronegative. The chain employs TRBV27 and TRBJ2-7; 8 nucleotides align to TRBD1. The CDR3 reads CASSPHRGARQYF. The CDR3 nucleotides read TGTGCCAGCAGTCCGCACAGGGGGGCTCGGCAGTACTTC.